This passage covers 11 T cell receptor beta chains from one sample sequenced in a study of cytomegalovirus exposure and HLA in healthy donors. 60 Vbeta and 13 Jbeta primers were used in PCR. Only in-frame clones appear in the TCRdb table, and some are missing; sequencing was by immunoSEQ multiplex PCR. The table shows around 140,000 clones, with 82% occurring only once. The specimen was PBMCs. The receptors come from a woman aged 45-60 years in good health and CMV-seropositive.

About this clone itself: Other DNA sequences in the same sample also yield this CDR3. The chain is built from TRBV7-2 and TRBJ1-5, with TRBD1 matching 7 bases. The CDR3 loop spans 14 amino acids. The germline V gene has CDR1 SGHTA and CDR2 FQGNSA. With 2 bases clipped from V and 4 bases from J, the junction kept 2 bases outside the gene matches. The CDR3 region has the DNA TGTGCCAGCAGCTTAAGACAGGGAAATCAGCCCCAGCATTTT. It encodes CASSLRQGNQPQHF.

The chain employs TRBV4-3 and TRBJ1-5, with TRBD1 identical over 8 bases. V was clipped by 0 bases and J by 6 bases; unmatched bases: 4. This CDR3 has 15 residues. Looked up from germline, CDR1 is LGHNA and CDR2 is YSLEER. CDR3 bases: TGCGCCAGCAGCCAAGACAGGGGGCGAGCTCAGCCCCAGCATTTT. The encoded protein is CASSQDRGRAQPQHF.

This chain uses TRBV15 with TRBJ2-1; 7 positions match TRBD2. V lost 5 bases and J lost 9; bases outside the gene matches: 7. Per germline, CDR1 LNHNV and CDR2 YYDKDF (reference sequence). The CDR3 loop spans 13 amino acids. This CDR3 is CATSVGGGGEQFF. CDR3 sequence (DNA): TGTGCCACCAGCGTAGGCGGGGGAGGTGAGCAGTTCTTC.

This chain uses TRBV5-1 with TRBJ2-7, with 7 positions matching TRBD2. CDR1 is SGHRS, CDR2 YFSETQ, per germline. This CDR3 contains 13 residues. The V and J ends lost 0 bases and 7 bases, in that order; junction bases with no gene match: 4. CDR3 DNA: TGCGCCAGCAGCTTGGTGGGGGAGGGAGAGCAGTACTTC. Protein sequence: CASSLVGEGEQYF.

The rearrangement uses TRBV6-5 and TRBJ2-1; 7 nucleotides agree with TRBD1. The V segment lost 0 bases and the J segment 8 bases; nucleotides outside the gene matches: 10. The CDR3 is made up of 16 amino acids. CDR1 and CDR2 (germline): MNHEY, SVGAGI. The CDR3 region is CASSYSLQGPLYEQFF. CDR3 bases: TGTGCCAGCAGTTACTCGTTACAGGGGCCCCTATATGAGCAGTTCTTC.

The V and J genes are TRBV18 and TRBJ1-5; 7 bases match TRBD1. After removal of 6 bases from V and 6 bases from J, the junction contained 14 bases not matched to a gene. Germline values: CDR1 KGHSH, CDR2 LQKENI. The CDR3 contains 16 residues. The CDR3 loop is CASSDGQAGLGQPQHF. For the CDR3, the DNA is TGTGCCAGCTCGGATGGACAGGCTGGATTGGGTCAGCCCCAGCATTTT.

J is TRBJ1-5 and V is TRBV5-1; TRBD1 might be the D (5 bases). V was trimmed by 0 bases and J by 3 bases, leaving 13 bases between them. The CDR3 contains 16 residues. Germline V gene lookup returns CDR1 SGHRS and CDR2 YFSETQ. The CDR3 sequence: CASSLEGPGYNQPQHF. Here the CDR3 DNA reads TGCGCCAGCAGCTTGGAGGGCCCAGGGTACAATCAGCCCCAGCATTTT.

J is TRBJ2-5 and V is TRBV19; maybe TRBD1 (6 bases). Trimming stripped 4 bases from V and 4 bases from J, with 16 bases between. CDR3 length: 15 amino acids. Germline values: CDR1 LNHDA, CDR2 SQIVND (reference sequence). The CDR3 nucleotides are TGTGCCAGTAGTAGCTGGGGGCATTCGTTAGAGACCCAGTACTTC. Its protein is CASSSWGHSLETQYF.

The V and J genes are TRBV2 and TRBJ2-5; 8 bases map to TRBD1. The V gene end was trimmed by 6 bases and the J gene end by 4 bases; junction bases not matched to a gene: 4. CDR1 and CDR2 (germline): SNHLY, FYNNEI. CDR3 length equals 13 residues. The CDR3 bases are TGTGCCAGCAGCGGGACAGGTTTAGAGACCCAGTACTTC. It translates to CASSGTGLETQYF.

This CDR3 reads CASSLLGGTNQPQHF. For the CDR3, the DNA is TGCGCCAGCAGCTTGTTGGGGGGGACTAATCAGCCCCAGCATTTT. The chain is built from TRBV5-1 and TRBJ1-5, with a possible D match to TRBD1 (5 bases). Trimming shortened V by 1 base and J by 4 bases, and 12 bases separated the two germline ends. The CDR3 consists of 15 residues. Germline CDR1 is SGHRS and CDR2 is YFSETQ.

This rearrangement joins TRBV5-4 to TRBJ2-5, with D tentatively TRBD2 (5 bases). Germline-derived CDR1 and CDR2 are SGHNT and YYREEE (reference sequence). This CDR3 is built from 15 residues. Between the trimmed V and J ends, which lost 0 bases and 2 bases, there was a span of 11 bases. CDR3 DNA: TGTGCCAGCAGCTTGGCCGGCGGGTTTCAAGAGACCCAGTACTTC. Encoded protein: CASSLAGGFQETQYF.